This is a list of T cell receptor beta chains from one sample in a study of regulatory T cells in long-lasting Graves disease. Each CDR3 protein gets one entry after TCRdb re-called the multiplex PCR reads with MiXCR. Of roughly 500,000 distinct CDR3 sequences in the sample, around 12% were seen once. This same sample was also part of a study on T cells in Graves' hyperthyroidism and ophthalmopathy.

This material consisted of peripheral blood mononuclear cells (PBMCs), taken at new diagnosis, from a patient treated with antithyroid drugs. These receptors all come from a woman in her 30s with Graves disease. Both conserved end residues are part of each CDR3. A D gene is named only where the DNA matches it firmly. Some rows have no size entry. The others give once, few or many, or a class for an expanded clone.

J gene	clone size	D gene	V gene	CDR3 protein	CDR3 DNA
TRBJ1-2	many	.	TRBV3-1	CASSQDIATASYGYTF	TGTGCCAGCAGCCAAGACATCGCGACAGCTTCCTATGGCTACACCTTC
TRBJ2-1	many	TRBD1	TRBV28	CASSLGTGGNYEQFF	TGTGCCAGCAGTTTAGGGACAGGGGGGAACTATGAGCAGTTCTTC
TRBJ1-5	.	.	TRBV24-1	CATGGQGNQPQHF	TGTGCCACCGGGGGTCAGGGGAATCAGCCCCAGCATTTT
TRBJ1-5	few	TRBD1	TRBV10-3	CAISGTGGGNQPQHF	TGTGCCATCAGTGGGACAGGGGGCGGCAATCAGCCCCAGCATTTT
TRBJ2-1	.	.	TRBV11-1	CASSLEIGPGNEQFF	TGTGCCAGCAGCTTAGAAATCGGGCCGGGCAATGAGCAGTTCTTC
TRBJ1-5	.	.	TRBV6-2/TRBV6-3	CATLTGWNLSNQPQHF	TGTGCCACCCTAACCGGTTGGAACCTGAGCAATCAGCCCCAGCATTTT
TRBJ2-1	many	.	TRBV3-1	CASSQDRGGEQFF	TGTGCCAGCAGCCAAGATCGGGGAGGTGAGCAGTTCTTC
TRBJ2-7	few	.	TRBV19	CASSIVLTGLESSEQYF	TGTGCCAGTAGTATAGTTCTTACGGGTTTGGAAAGCTCCGAGCAGTACTTC
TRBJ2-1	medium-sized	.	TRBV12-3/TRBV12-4	CASSTTGTNNEQFF	TGTGCCAGCAGCACCACCGGGACGAACAATGAGCAGTTCTTC
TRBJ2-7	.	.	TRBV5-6	CASSLSQSGSYEQYF	TGTGCCAGCAGCTTGAGTCAGTCTGGCTCCTACGAGCAGTACTTC
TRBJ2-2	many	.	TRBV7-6	CASSLLMNGELFF	TGTGCCAGCAGCTTATTAATGAACGGGGAGCTGTTTTTT
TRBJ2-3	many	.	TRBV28	CASSLDSLTSTDTQYF	TGTGCCAGCAGTTTGGACAGCTTAACTAGCACAGATACGCAGTATTTT
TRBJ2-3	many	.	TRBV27	CASREYLTSTDTQYF	TGTGCCAGCAGAGAGTACTTAACTAGCACAGATACGCAGTATTTT
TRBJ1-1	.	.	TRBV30	CAWRGLGNTEAFF	TGTGCCTGGAGGGGCCTCGGGAACACTGAAGCTTTCTTT
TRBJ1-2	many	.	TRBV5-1	CASSLYPKSAEGYTF	TGCGCCAGCAGCCTGTATCCCAAGTCGGCGGAAGGCTACACCTTC
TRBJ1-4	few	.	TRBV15	CATSRDRTATNEKLFF	TGTGCCACCAGCAGAGATAGGACAGCAACTAATGAAAAACTGTTTTTT
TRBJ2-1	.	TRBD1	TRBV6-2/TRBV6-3	CASGGTDYNEQFF	TGTGCCAGTGGTGGGACAGATTACAATGAGCAGTTCTTC
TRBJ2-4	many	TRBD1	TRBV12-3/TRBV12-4	CASSLSRGNIQYF	TGTGCCAGCAGTTTAAGCAGGGGGAACATTCAGTACTTC
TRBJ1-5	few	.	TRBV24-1	CATSETEQPQHF	TGTGCCACCAGTGAAACGGAACAGCCCCAGCATTTT
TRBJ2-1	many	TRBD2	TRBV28	CASYPSVLGQSSGPSYNEQFF	TGTGCCAGCTACCCCTCCGTTCTTGGGCAGAGTAGCGGGCCCTCCTACAATGAGCAGTTCTTC
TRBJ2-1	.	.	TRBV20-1	CSASRGGNEQFF	TGCAGTGCTAGTAGGGGAGGTAATGAGCAGTTCTTC
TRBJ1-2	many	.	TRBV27	CASSPTPKGRANYGYTF	TGTGCCAGCAGTCCAACTCCGAAAGGTAGAGCTAACTATGGCTACACCTTC
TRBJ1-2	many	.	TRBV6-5	CASSYRTGFVDYGYTF	TGTGCCAGCAGTTATCGAACAGGGTTCGTGGACTATGGCTACACCTTC
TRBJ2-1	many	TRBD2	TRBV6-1	CASSGTSGSREQFF	TGTGCCAGCAGCGGGACTAGCGGGAGCCGGGAGCAGTTCTTC
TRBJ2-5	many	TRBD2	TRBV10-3	CAISRLAGVGAETQYF	TGTGCCATCAGCCGACTAGCGGGAGTGGGAGCAGAGACCCAGTACTTC
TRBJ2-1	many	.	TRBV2	CASSEEGSAVEQFF	TGTGCCAGCAGTGAAGAGGGCTCTGCGGTTGAGCAGTTCTTC
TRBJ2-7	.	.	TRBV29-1	CSVGDIGSSYEQYF	TGCAGCGTTGGGGATATTGGGTCTTCCTACGAGCAGTACTTC
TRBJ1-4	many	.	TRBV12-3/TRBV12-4	CASSFLGEKLFF	TGTGCCAGCAGTTTCCTGGGTGAAAAACTGTTTTTT
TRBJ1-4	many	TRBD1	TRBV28	CASSAGGTGGEKLFF	TGTGCCAGCAGTGCAGGGGGGACAGGGGGAGAAAAACTGTTTTTT
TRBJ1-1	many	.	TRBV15	CATSGAGRPNTEAFF	TGTGCCACCAGCGGAGCGGGACGGCCCAACACTGAAGCTTTCTTT
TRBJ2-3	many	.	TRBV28	CASSFLGDTQYF	TGTGCCAGCAGTTTCCTAGGGGATACGCAGTATTTT
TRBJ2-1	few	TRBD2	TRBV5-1	CASSILSGTYNEQFF	TGCGCCAGCAGCATTCTGAGCGGGACCTACAATGAGCAGTTCTTC
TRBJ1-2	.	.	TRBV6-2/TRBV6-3	CASSYQKPTGNYGYTF	TGTGCCAGCAGTTATCAGAAACCAACAGGGAACTATGGCTACACCTTC